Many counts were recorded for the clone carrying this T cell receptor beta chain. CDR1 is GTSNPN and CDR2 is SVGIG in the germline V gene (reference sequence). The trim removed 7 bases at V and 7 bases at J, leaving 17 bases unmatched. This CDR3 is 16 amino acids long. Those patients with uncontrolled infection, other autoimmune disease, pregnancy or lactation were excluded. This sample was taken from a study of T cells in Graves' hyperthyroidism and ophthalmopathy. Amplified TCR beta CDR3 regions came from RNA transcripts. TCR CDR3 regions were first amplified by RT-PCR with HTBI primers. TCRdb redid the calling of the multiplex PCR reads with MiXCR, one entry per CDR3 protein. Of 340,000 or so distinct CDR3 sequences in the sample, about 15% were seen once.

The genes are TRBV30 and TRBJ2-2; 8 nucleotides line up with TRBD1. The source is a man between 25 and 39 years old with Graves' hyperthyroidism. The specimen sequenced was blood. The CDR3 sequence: CASMGPPGGLGGELFF. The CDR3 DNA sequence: TGTGCCTCGATGGGCCCACCAGGGGGCCTGGGCGGGGAGCTGTTTTTT.